This T cell receptor beta chain is from a study of blood T cell repertoires in COVID-19. Overall study context: Collection of acute and convalescent COVID-19 samples took place in the United States, Italy and Spain.

In the authors' methods: Amplification of reference gene primers provided the estimated nucleated cell counts. Profiled with immunoSEQ multiplex PCR; TCRdb holds only in-frame clones, not every one. V and J calls and clone size are given by that table; D and trimming were obtained from the DNA. Found here are under 110,000 clones, approximately 92% of them singletons; the top ten hold about 5.7%. The CDR3 spans 9 amino acids, including both terminal residues. Germline V gives CDR1 WSHSY, CDR2 SAAADI. Comment on this clone: The CDR3 end shows no conserved phenylalanine or tryptophan, and so a read error is likely. No DNA is shown, since the ends of the CDR3 on it are uncertain; the CDR3 is the one TCRdb lists.

This chain uses TRBV10-2 with TRBJ1-1; the table names TRBD1, a call not compared with the DNA. This TCR was sampled from a man over 45 with active COVID-19. The sample comprised peripheral blood. CDR3 loop: CARDLDRVI.